This record concerns one TCR beta chain sequence. What it binds is unknown. This entry belongs to a study of cytomegalovirus exposure and HLA in healthy donors. Overall study findings and caveats: Associated with cytomegalovirus, according to the listing, were 150 to 200 TCR beta chains. According to a subsequent analysis, TCR clusters identified in the first cohort showed a tendency to co-occur across the 120 validation repertoires.

In germline, CDR1 is SGHTA, CDR2 FQGNSA. Trimming took 4 bases from V and 7 from J; bases not matched to a gene: 6. The CDR3 spans 16 residues. Method: immunoSEQ multiplex PCR; TCRdb's copy keeps in-frame clones and lacks some. This sample carries approximately 72,000 clones, less than 95% of them seen once, and the ten largest clones take about 0.63%. While the first cohort had 500 to 700 subjects, the donors belonged to the separate validation cohort of 120 subjects. The sample taken for sequencing was PBMCs. The origin of this receptor is a woman aged 18-35 years in good health and CMV-seronegative. The rearrangement uses TRBV7-2 and TRBJ2-1; 14 bases line up with TRBD2. The CDR3 sequence is CASSSRLAGGRNEQFF. The DNA of the CDR3 is TGTGCCAGCAGCTCCAGACTAGCGGGGGGGAGGAATGAGCAGTTCTTC.